This is a list of T cell receptor beta chains from one sample in a study of shared clonotypes between healthy human individuals. Assay used: immunoSEQ multiplex PCR; TCRdb lists only in-frame clones, some missing. The table lists some 2.1 million clones, 85% to 95% of them singletons. The sample was naive CD4+ T cells sorted from blood. The receptor source for this set is a man aged 18 to 30 in good health. Both conserved end residues are part of each CDR3. D genes are given only for firm matches. Part of the rows lack a size; the others show once, few, many or a class for expanded clones.

size | J | V | D | DNA | CDR3
. | TRBJ2-3 | TRBV9 | TRBD2 | TGTGCCAGCAGCGTGGATAGCGGGGGCCTCACAGATACGCAGTATTTT | CASSVDSGGLTDTQYF
. | TRBJ2-5 | TRBV11-2 | . | TGTGCCAGCAGCTTAGACCCCGCCAGGGAGACCCAGTACTTC | CASSLDPARETQYF
. | TRBJ2-5 | TRBV5-1 | TRBD1 | TGCGCCAGCAGCTTGGCCGGGACAGTTCAAGAGACCCAGTACTTC | CASSLAGTVQETQYF
. | TRBJ2-1 | TRBV2 | TRBD2 | TGTGCCAGCAGTGTTAGCGGGAGACCGTACAATGAGCAGTTCTTC | CASSVSGRPYNEQFF
. | TRBJ2-7 | TRBV27 | TRBD1 | TGTGCCAGCACCCCTAGGGGTCCGGACAGGGTGTACGAGCAGTACTTC | CASTPRGPDRVYEQYF
. | TRBJ1-1 | TRBV18 | . | TGTGCCAGCTCACCCGGCAGGGGACCGGCTGAAGCTTTCTTT | CASSPGRGPAEAFF
. | TRBJ2-5 | TRBV20-1 | . | TGCAGCTCGAGGGGGCAAGAGACCCAGTACTTC | CSSRGQETQYF
. | TRBJ1-2 | TRBV11-3 | TRBD1 | TGTGCCAGCAGCGCGGGACAGCTCTATGGCTACACCTTC | CASSAGQLYGYTF
. | TRBJ2-7 | TRBV6-1 | TRBD1 | TGTGCCAGCAGGGCGCCGGGACAGGGGGCGTTAGAGCAGTACTTC | CASRAPGQGALEQYF
. | TRBJ2-1 | TRBV11-3 | . | TGTGCCAGCAGCTTAGGGGATGCCTTGGATGAGCAGTTCTTC | CASSLGDALDEQFF
. | TRBJ2-6 | TRBV7-2 | . | TGTGCCAGCAGCTTAGTGACCACCCCTGGGGCCAACGTCCTGACTTTC | CASSLVTTPGANVLTF
. | TRBJ2-7 | TRBV6-5 | TRBD1 | TGTGCCAGCAGCAGCCGGGACAGGGGATACGAGCAGTACTTC | CASSSRDRGYEQYF
. | TRBJ1-5 | TRBV7-9 | . | TGTGCCAGCAGCTTGGGCAGGGAGACTTATAGCAATCAGCCCCAGCATTTT | CASSLGRETYSNQPQHF
once | TRBJ1-3 | TRBV19 | . | TGTGCCAGTAGTGAGACAGCGCTCTACTCTGGAAACACCATATATTTT | CASSETALYSGNTIYF
. | TRBJ2-5 | TRBV5-6 | TRBD2 | TGTGCCAGCAGCTTGGATTCTAGCGGGAGGGTGGAGACCCAGTACTTC | CASSLDSSGRVETQYF
. | TRBJ2-3 | TRBV11-2 | . | TGTGCCAGCAGCCCAGGGTTATCCACAGATACGCAGTATTTT | CASSPGLSTDTQYF
. | TRBJ2-1 | TRBV15 | . | TGTGCCACCAGCAGGGACAGAGCTGAGCAGTTCTTC | CATSRDRAEQFF
. | TRBJ2-7 | TRBV6-1 | . | TGTGCCAGCAGTGGGGCGGAGGGCCGTTACAGCGAATCCTACGAGCAGTACTTC | CASSGAEGRYSESYEQYF
once | TRBJ2-7 | TRBV29-1 | . | TGCAGCGTTGGAGGCACTCTAGCTGTCGAGCAGTACTTC | CSVGGTLAVEQYF
. | TRBJ2-7 | TRBV18 | TRBD1 | TGTGCCAGCTCACTAACAAACCGGGACAGGGCCTACGAGCAGTACTTC | CASSLTNRDRAYEQYF
. | TRBJ2-5 | TRBV5-1 | . | TGCGCCAGCAGCCCGGGATCCCGCGGGGAGACCCAGTACTTC | CASSPGSRGETQYF
. | TRBJ1-1 | TRBV9 | TRBD1 | TGTGCCAGCAGCGTAGGACAGGGAGGGACTGAAGCTTTCTTT | CASSVGQGGTEAFF
. | TRBJ2-7 | TRBV7-2 | . | TGTGCCAGCAGCAGGCGGTGGACCCCTCCGGGAGAGCAGTACTTC | CASSRRWTPPGEQYF
. | TRBJ2-1 | TRBV5-1 | . | TGCGCCAGCAGCTTAGGGGAAAAACAGGACAATGAGCAGTTCTTC | CASSLGEKQDNEQFF
. | TRBJ2-7 | TRBV6-6 | TRBD1 | TGTGCCAGCAGGGCACAGGGGGACCTTTCCTACGAGCAGTACTTC | CASRAQGDLSYEQYF
once | TRBJ2-1 | TRBV19 | . | TGTGCCAGTAGTACCTTAGAGGTTTCGAGCAATGAGCAGTTCTTC | CASSTLEVSSNEQFF
. | TRBJ1-1 | TRBV25-1 | . | TGTGCCAGCACCGGGAGGTCGGGCGGTGGGACTGAAGCTTTCTTT | CASTGRSGGGTEAFF
once | TRBJ2-7 | TRBV28 | TRBD2 | TGTGCCAGCAGTTTCGGGGGGAACAGCTACGAGCAGTACTTC | CASSFGGNSYEQYF
. | TRBJ1-6 | TRBV6-6 | TRBD1 | TGTGCCAGCAAATTCGGAGGGGGCTGGAATTCACCCCTCCACTTT | CASKFGGGWNSPLHF
. | TRBJ1-3 | TRBV6-6 | . | TGTGCCAGCAGTTACGGTTTAGCGGGGTATTTT | CASSYGLAGYF
. | TRBJ2-3 | TRBV2 | . | TGTGCCAGCAGAGAACTAGGAGGGACATTCTTTTTCACAGATACGCAGTATTTT | CASRELGGTFFFTDTQYF
. | TRBJ1-3 | TRBV7-3 | . | TGTGCCAGCAGCCCACCCAACCGACACGGCACAAAGGGCAACACCATATATTTT | CASSPPNRHGTKGNTIYF
. | TRBJ1-6 | TRBV11-2 | . | TGTGCCAGCGGGGAACCCCGGCTCCACTTT | CASGEPRLHF
. | TRBJ2-7 | TRBV29-1 | . | TGCAGCGTTGTGGTGGGGGCGTCCTACGAGCAGTACTTC | CSVVVGASYEQYF
. | TRBJ1-1 | TRBV7-9 | . | TGTGCCAGCAGCTTAGCGCCGCCGGACACTGAAGCTTTCTTT | CASSLAPPDTEAFF
. | TRBJ1-2 | TRBV5-4 | . | TGTGCCAGCAGCTCCCTTGTCTATGGCTACACCTTC | CASSSLVYGYTF
. | TRBJ1-1 | TRBV5-1 | . | TGCGCCAGCAGCTTGGGCCAGTTTAACACTGAAGCTTTCTTT | CASSLGQFNTEAFF
. | TRBJ2-5 | TRBV5-4 | . | TGTGCCAGCAGCCTGGGATCTCAAGAGACCCAGTACTTC | CASSLGSQETQYF
. | TRBJ1-3 | TRBV7-9 | . | TGTGCCAGCAGCTTAGGAGGGGAAGGGGGAAACACCATATATTTT | CASSLGGEGGNTIYF
. | TRBJ1-6 | TRBV6-5 | . | TGTGCCAGCAGTTACAAGGCAGCGGGCAATTCACCCCTCCACTTT | CASSYKAAGNSPLHF
. | TRBJ2-5 | TRBV6-1 | TRBD1 | TGTGCCAGCAGAGACAGGGGAGGAGGGGAGACCCAGTACTTC | CASRDRGGGETQYF
. | TRBJ1-4 | TRBV10-3 | . | TGTGCCATCAGTGAGTCGGGGGGAGACAATGAAAAACTGTTTTTT | CAISESGGDNEKLFF
. | TRBJ1-5 | TRBV25-1 | . | TGTGCCAGCAAAAGACAGGGCAATCAGCCCCAGCATTTT | CASKRQGNQPQHF
. | TRBJ2-7 | TRBV19 | TRBD1 | TGTGCCAGTAGCAGGGACAGCGACTACGAGCAGTACTTC | CASSRDSDYEQYF
. | TRBJ1-6 | TRBV9 | . | TGTGCCAGCAGCGTAGACGGGGACTATAATTCACCCCTCCACTTT | CASSVDGDYNSPLHF
. | TRBJ2-2 | TRBV5-1 | . | TGCGCCAGCAGCTCAGGGAACACCGGGGAGCTGTTTTTT | CASSSGNTGELFF
. | TRBJ2-7 | TRBV4-3 | . | TGCGCCAGCAGCCAGATGAGGCAGGGTCTCGTCTACGAGCAGTACTTC | CASSQMRQGLVYEQYF
few | TRBJ2-1 | TRBV4-1 | . | TGCGCCAGCAGCCCCCTGAGCTCCTACAATGAGCAGTTCTTC | CASSPLSSYNEQFF
. | TRBJ1-1 | TRBV5-5 | . | TGTGCCAGCAGCTCCCGACAGATGAACACTGAAGCTTTCTTT | CASSSRQMNTEAFF
. | TRBJ1-2 | TRBV5-1 | . | TGCGCCAGCAGCGCGGCGGCGACCTCCAGGGAGGGCTACACCTTC | CASSAAATSREGYTF
. | TRBJ1-5 | TRBV5-6 | . | TGTGCCAGCAGCTTGGGGGACACCCATCAGCCCCAGCATTTT | CASSLGDTHQPQHF
. | TRBJ1-1 | TRBV9 | . | TGTGCCAGCAGCGCCTTTCCCAGGTCCGAGAACACTGAAGCTTTCTTT | CASSAFPRSENTEAFF
once | TRBJ1-6 | TRBV5-1 | TRBD1 | TGCGCCAGCAGCGTACAGGGGGAGGGTTCACCCCTCCACTTT | CASSVQGEGSPLHF
. | TRBJ2-7 | TRBV2 | . | TGTGCCAGCAGTCTGGGGGCGCAAGGACGCGAGCAGTACTTC | CASSLGAQGREQYF
. | TRBJ1-3 | TRBV7-2 | . | TGTGCCAGCAGCTTAGGACAGCTCCTTGGAAACACCATATATTTT | CASSLGQLLGNTIYF
. | TRBJ1-2 | TRBV30 | . | TGTGCCTGGAGTGTAAACCTTAAAAACTATGGCTACACCTTC | CAWSVNLKNYGYTF
. | TRBJ2-1 | TRBV19 | TRBD2 | TGTGCCAGTAGCAGACTAGCGGGGGGTAATGAGCAGTTCTTC | CASSRLAGGNEQFF